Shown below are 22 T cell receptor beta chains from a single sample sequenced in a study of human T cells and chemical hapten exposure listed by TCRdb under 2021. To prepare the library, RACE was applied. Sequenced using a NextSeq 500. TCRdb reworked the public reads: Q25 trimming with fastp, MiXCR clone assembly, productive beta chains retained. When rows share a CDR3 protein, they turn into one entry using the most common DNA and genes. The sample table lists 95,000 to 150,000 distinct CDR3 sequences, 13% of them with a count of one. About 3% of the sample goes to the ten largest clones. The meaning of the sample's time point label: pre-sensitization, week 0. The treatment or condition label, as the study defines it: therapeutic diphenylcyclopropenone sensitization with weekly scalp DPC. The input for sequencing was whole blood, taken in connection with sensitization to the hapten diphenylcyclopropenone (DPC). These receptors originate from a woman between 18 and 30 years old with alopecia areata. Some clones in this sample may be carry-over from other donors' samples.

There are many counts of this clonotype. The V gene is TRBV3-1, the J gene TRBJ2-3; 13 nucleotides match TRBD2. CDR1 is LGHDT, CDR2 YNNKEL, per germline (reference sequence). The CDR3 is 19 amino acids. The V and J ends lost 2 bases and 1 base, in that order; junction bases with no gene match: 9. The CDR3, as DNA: TGTGCCAGCAGCCAATCTACTGGACTAGCGGGGGCCCGCACAGATACGCAGTATTTT. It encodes CASSQSTGLAGARTDTQYF.

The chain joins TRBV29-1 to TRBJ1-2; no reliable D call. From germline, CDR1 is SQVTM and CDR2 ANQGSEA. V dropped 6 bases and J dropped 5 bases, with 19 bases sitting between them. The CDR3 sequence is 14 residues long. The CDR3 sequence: CSVKASEGGYGYTF. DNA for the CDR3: TGCAGCGTCAAGGCTTCTGAGGGAGGGTATGGCTACACCTTC. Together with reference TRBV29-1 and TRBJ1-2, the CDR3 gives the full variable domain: SAVISQKPSRDICQRGTSLTIQCQVDSQVTMMFWYRQQPGQSLTLIATANQGSEATYESGFVIDKFPISRPNLTFSTLTVSNMSPEDSSIYLCSVKASEGGYGYTFGSGTRLTVV.

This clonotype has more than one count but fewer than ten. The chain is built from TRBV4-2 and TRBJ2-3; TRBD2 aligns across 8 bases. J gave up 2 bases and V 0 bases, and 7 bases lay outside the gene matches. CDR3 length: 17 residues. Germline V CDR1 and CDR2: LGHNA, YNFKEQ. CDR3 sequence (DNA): TGTGCCAGCAGCCAAGAGACTAGCGTGAGTCTCACAGATACGCAGTATTTT. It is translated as CASSQETSVSLTDTQYF.

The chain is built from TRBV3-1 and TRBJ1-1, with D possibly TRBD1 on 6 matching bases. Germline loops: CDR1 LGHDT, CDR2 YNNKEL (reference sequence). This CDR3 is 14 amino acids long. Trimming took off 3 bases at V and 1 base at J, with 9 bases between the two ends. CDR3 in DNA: TGTGCCAGCAGCCACAACAGGGCGAACACTGAAGCTTTCTTT. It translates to CASSHNRANTEAFF.

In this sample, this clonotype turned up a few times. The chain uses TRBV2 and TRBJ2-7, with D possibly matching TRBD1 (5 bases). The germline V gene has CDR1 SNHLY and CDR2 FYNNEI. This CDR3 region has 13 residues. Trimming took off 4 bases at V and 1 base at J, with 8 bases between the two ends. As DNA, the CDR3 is TGTGCCAGCAGTGTAGGGGATTCCTACGAGCAGTACTTC. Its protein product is CASSVGDSYEQYF.

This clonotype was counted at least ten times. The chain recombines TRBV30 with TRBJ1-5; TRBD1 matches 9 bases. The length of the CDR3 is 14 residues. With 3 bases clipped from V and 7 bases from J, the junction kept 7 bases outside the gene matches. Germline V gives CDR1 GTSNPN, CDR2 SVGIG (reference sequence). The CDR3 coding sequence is TGTGCCTGGAGCCCCGGACAGGGGAAACAGCCCCAGCATTTT. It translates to CAWSPGQGKQPQHF.

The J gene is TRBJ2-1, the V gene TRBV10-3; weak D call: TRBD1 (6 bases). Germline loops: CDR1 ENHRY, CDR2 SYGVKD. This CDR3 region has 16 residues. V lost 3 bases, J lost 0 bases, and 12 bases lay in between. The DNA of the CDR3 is TGTGCCATCAGTGACCGACAGGCCAGCTCCTACAATGAGCAGTTCTTC. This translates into CAISDRQASSYNEQFF.

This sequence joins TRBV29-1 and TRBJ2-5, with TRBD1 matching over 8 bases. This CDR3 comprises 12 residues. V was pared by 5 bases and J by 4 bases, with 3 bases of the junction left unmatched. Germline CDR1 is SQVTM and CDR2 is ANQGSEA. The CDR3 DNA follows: TGCAGCGTTCGACAGGGGACAGAGACCCAGTACTTC. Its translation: CSVRQGTETQYF.

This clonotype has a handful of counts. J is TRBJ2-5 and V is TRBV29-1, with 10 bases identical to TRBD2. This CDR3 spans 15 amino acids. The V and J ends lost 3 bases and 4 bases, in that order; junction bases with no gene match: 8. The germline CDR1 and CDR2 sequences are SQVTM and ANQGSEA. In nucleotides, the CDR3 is TGCAGCGTTGAGGGACAGCGGGGGGGCACAGAGACCCAGTACTTC. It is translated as CSVEGQRGGTETQYF. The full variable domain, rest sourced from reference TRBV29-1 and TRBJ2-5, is SAVISQKPSRDICQRGTSLTIQCQVDSQVTMMFWYRQQPGQSLTLIATANQGSEATYESGFVIDKFPISRPNLTFSTLTVSNMSPEDSSIYLCSVEGQRGGTETQYFGPGTRLLVL.

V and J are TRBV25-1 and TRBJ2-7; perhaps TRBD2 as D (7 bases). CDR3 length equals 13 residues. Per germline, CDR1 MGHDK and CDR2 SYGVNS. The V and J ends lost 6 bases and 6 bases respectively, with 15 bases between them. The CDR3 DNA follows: TGTGCCAGCAGAGGGGGACTACTCGGCGAGCAGTACTTC. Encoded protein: CASRGGLLGEQYF.

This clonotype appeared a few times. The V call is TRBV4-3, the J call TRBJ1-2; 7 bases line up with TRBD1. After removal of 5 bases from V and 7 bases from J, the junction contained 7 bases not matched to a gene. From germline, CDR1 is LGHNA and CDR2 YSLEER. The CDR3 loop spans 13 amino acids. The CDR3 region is CASSKGAFVGYTF. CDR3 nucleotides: TGCGCCAGCAGCAAGGGGGCCTTCGTTGGCTACACCTTC.

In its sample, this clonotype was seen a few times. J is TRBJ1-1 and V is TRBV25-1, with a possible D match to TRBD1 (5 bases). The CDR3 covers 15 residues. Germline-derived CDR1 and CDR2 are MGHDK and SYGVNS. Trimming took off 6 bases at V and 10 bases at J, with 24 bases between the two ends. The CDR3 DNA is TGTGCCAGCAGCGCCCTAGAGGCCCTCGGCGGGGGAGCTTTCTTT. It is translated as CASSALEALGGGAFF.

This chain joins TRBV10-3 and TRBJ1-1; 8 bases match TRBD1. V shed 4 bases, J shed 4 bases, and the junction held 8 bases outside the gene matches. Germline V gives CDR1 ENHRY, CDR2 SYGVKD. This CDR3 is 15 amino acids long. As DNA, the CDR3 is TGTGCCATCAGTGGTGACAGGGGAGTGGTCACTGAAGCTTTCTTT. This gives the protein CAISGDRGVVTEAFF.

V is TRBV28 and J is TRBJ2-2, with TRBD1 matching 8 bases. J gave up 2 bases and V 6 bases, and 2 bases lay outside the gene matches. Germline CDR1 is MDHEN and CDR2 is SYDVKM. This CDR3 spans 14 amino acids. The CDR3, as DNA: TGTGCCAGCAGGACAGGGGTAAACACCGGGGAGCTGTTTTTT. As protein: CASRTGVNTGELFF.

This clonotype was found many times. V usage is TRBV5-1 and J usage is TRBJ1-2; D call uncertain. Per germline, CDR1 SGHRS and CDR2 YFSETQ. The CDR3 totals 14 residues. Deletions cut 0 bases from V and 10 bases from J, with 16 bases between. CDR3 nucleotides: TGCGCCAGCAGCTTGGTGTCGGCGGAGGTTCCCTACACCTTC. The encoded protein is CASSLVSAEVPYTF.

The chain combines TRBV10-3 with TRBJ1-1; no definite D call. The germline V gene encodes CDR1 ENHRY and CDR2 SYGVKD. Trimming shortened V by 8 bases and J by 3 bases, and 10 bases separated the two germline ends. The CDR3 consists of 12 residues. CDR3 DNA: TGTGCCATCCGGGGAGGCGACACTGAAGCTTTCTTT. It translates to CAIRGGDTEAFF.

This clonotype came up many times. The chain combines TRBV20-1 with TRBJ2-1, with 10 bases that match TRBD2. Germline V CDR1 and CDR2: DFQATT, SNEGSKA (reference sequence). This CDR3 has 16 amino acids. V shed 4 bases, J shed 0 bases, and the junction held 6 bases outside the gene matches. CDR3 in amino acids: CSATVAGGFSYNEQFF. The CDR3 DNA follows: TGCAGTGCTACAGTAGCGGGGGGCTTCTCCTACAATGAGCAGTTCTTC.

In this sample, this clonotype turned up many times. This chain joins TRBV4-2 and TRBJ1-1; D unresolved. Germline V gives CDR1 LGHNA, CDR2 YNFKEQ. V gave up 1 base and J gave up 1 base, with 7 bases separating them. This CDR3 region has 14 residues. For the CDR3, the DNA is TGTGCCAGCAGCCAAGCCGCCGGGAACACTGAAGCTTTCTTT. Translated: CASSQAAGNTEAFF.

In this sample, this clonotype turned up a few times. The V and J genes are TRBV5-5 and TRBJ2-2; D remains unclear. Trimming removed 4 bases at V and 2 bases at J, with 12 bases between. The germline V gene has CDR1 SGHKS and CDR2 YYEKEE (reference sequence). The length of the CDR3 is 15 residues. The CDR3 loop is CASSRDLHNTGELFF. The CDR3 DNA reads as TGTGCCAGCAGCCGCGACTTGCACAACACCGGGGAGCTGTTTTTT.

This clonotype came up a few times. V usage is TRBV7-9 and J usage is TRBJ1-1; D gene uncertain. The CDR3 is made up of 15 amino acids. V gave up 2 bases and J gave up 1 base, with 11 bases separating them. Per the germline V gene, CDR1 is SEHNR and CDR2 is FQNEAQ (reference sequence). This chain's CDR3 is CASSLRVSGNTEAFF. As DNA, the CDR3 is TGTGCCAGCAGCTTACGGGTTTCTGGGAACACTGAAGCTTTCTTT. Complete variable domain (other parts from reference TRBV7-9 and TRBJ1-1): DTGVSQNPRHKITKRGQNVTFRCDPISEHNRLYWYRQTLGQGPEFLTYFQNEAQLEKSRLLSDRFSAERPKGSFSTLEIQRTEQGDSAMYLCASSLRVSGNTEAFFGQGTRLTVV.

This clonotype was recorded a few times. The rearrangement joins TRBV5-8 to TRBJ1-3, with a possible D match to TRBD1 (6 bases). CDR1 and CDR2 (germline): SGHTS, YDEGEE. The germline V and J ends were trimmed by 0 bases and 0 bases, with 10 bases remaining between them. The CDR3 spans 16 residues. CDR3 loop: CASSLGTAHSGNTIYF. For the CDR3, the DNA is TGTGCCAGCAGCTTGGGGACAGCACACTCTGGAAACACCATATATTTT.

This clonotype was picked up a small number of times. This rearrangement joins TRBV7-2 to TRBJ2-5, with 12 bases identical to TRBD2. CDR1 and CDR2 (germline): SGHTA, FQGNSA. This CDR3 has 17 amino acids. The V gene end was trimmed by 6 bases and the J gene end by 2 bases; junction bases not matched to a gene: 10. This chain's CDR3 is CASRPGRGLAGQETQYF. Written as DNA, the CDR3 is TGTGCCAGCAGGCCGGGGAGAGGACTAGCGGGACAAGAGACCCAGTACTTC.